This paragraph reports one T cell receptor (beta chain). Germline V gives CDR1 SGDLS, CDR2 YYNGEE. Trimming stripped 0 bases from V and 0 bases from J, with 7 bases between. This CDR3 has 14 amino acids. Assay: immunoSEQ multiplex PCR; the TCRdb copy retains only in-frame clones and omits some. The sample yields about 260,000 clones, 85% to 90% seen once. The data stem from a study of blood T cell repertoires in COVID-19. The sequenced material came from PBMCs or T cells enriched from blood (not recorded which). The source is a man between 45 and 60 years old who had been exposed to COVID-19. The chain has TRBV9 and TRBJ2-7; D call uncertain. The CDR3 spells CASSVGVDSYEQYF. In nucleotides, the CDR3 is TGTGCCAGCAGCGTAGGAGTAGACTCCTACGAGCAGTACTTC.